Sequencing of this T cell receptor (beta chain) was carried out in a study of OX40 agonist ivuxolimab in advanced cancers. The V gene end was trimmed by 3 bases and the J gene end by 4 bases; junction bases not matched to a gene: 7. CDR3 length equals 15 residues. The V gene's germline CDR1 is SGHRS and CDR2 YFSETQ. Produced via immunoSEQ multiplex PCR; TCRdb's table is partial and in-frame only. The sample lists some 23,000 clones, almost 80% occurring once. Sample: CD4+ or CD8+ T cells sorted from blood, taken in a trial of the OX40 agonist ivuxolimab. The sequence was collected from an adult with an advanced solid tumor such as melanoma, head and neck, liver or kidney cancer. This chain uses TRBV5-1 with TRBJ2-3; 8 bases align to TRBD1. This CDR3 reads CASSSQGAHPDTQYF. The CDR3 DNA reads TGCGCCAGCAGCTCCCAGGGGGCGCACCCAGATACGCAGTATTTT.